What follows are 9 T cell receptor beta chains derived from one specimen sequenced in a study of cytomegalovirus exposure and HLA in healthy donors. With 60 Vbeta and 13 Jbeta primers, the PCR was carried out. Using immunoSEQ multiplex PCR, the repertoire was profiled, and TCRdb retains in-frame clones only, with some absent. The repertoire includes around 190,000 clones, roughly 80% of them detected once, and approximately 1.4% sits in the top ten. What was sequenced was PBMCs. These receptor sequences come from a woman between 50 and 59 years old in good health and CMV-seronegative.

This rearrangement joins TRBV7-2 to TRBJ2-3; tentatively, D is TRBD2 (5 bases). The germline V gene encodes CDR1 SGHTA and CDR2 FQGNSA. Trimming stripped 7 bases from V and 5 bases from J, with 13 bases between. CDR3 length equals 13 residues. In DNA, the CDR3 is TGTGCCAGCATCCCCCTCGGGGAAGATACGCAGTATTTT. Its translation: CASIPLGEDTQYF.

The chain carries TRBV4-2 and TRBJ1-2; TRBD1 might be the D (5 bases). The V end lost 1 base, the J end lost 4 bases, and 16 bases lay between the germline ends. The CDR3 extends over 16 amino acids. The germline V gene encodes CDR1 LGHNA and CDR2 YNFKEQ. The CDR3 sequence is CASSQGGGAWAYGYTF. DNA of the CDR3: TGTGCCAGCAGCCAAGGGGGAGGGGCTTGGGCCTATGGCTACACCTTC.

The chain employs TRBV18 and TRBJ2-3, with TRBD1 matching over 8 bases. The CDR3 extends over 15 amino acids. Trimming at V came to 3 bases and at J to 2 bases, leaving 4 bases not matched to a gene. Germline V gene lookup returns CDR1 KGHSH and CDR2 LQKENI. The CDR3 loop reads CASSPRQGFTDTQYF. CDR3 coding DNA: TGTGCCAGCTCACCTAGACAGGGGTTCACAGATACGCAGTATTTT.

The V call is TRBV15, the J call TRBJ1-1; TRBD1 might be the D (6 bases). Between the trimmed V and J ends, which lost 1 base and 2 bases, there was a span of 11 bases. Germline loops: CDR1 LNHNV, CDR2 YYDKDF (reference sequence). The CDR3 loop spans 15 amino acids. The CDR3 is CATSRGGGTNTEAFF. CDR3 nucleotide sequence: TGTGCCACCAGCAGAGGAGGGGGAACCAACACTGAAGCTTTCTTT.

The chain carries TRBV6-4 and TRBJ1-1, with TRBD1 identical over 7 bases. V was clipped by 4 bases and J by 8 bases; unmatched bases: 4. From germline, CDR1 is MRHNA and CDR2 SNTAGT. This CDR3 is built from 12 residues. The CDR3 DNA reads TGTGCCAGCAGTGTTAGGACAGGAGAAGCTTTCTTT. Its protein product is CASSVRTGEAFF.

This rearrangement joins TRBV7-2 to TRBJ2-5; D possibly corresponds to TRBD2 (5 bases). Trimming took 1 base from V and 7 from J, leaving 13 bases between them. Germline V gene lookup returns CDR1 SGHTA and CDR2 FQGNSA. The CDR3 sequence is 14 residues long. The CDR3 region is CASSLGGTGRTQYF. CDR3 DNA: TGTGCCAGCAGCTTAGGTGGCACGGGAAGGACCCAGTACTTC.

The rearrangement uses TRBV28 and TRBJ2-1; 8 bases agree with TRBD2. The germline V gene has CDR1 MDHEN and CDR2 SYDVKM. The trim removed 6 bases at V and 5 bases at J, leaving 12 bases unmatched. CDR3 length: 16 residues. The CDR3 is CASSPTGTRGNNEQFF. DNA of the CDR3: TGTGCCAGCAGCCCAACCGGGACTAGGGGTAACAATGAGCAGTTCTTC.

The J gene is TRBJ2-1, the V gene TRBV7-3; D remains ambiguous. This CDR3 spans 13 amino acids. CDR1 is SGHTA and CDR2 is FQGTGA in the germline V gene. The ends were cut back, 2 bases at V and 6 bases at J, with 8 bases in the middle. In DNA form, the CDR3 reads TGTGCCAGCAGCTTAGCAGCGCGCAATGAGCAGTTCTTC. Its protein is CASSLAARNEQFF.

This sequence joins TRBV9 and TRBJ1-1; D perhaps matches TRBD1 (6 bases). Germline-derived CDR1 and CDR2 are SGDLS and YYNGEE. The CDR3 spans 16 residues. Trimming took 0 bases from V and 6 from J, leaving 18 bases between them. The chain's CDR3 is CASSVGAGEKRAEAFF. The CDR3 DNA follows: TGTGCCAGCAGCGTAGGAGCAGGGGAGAAACGCGCTGAAGCTTTCTTT. Using reference TRBV9 and TRBJ1-1 for the parts outside the CDR3, the full variable domain is DSGVTQTPKHLITATGQRVTLRCSPRSGDLSVYWYQQSLDQGLQFLIQYYNGEERAKGNILERFSAQQFPDLHSELNLSSLELGDSALYFCASSVGAGEKRAEAFFGQGTRLTVV.